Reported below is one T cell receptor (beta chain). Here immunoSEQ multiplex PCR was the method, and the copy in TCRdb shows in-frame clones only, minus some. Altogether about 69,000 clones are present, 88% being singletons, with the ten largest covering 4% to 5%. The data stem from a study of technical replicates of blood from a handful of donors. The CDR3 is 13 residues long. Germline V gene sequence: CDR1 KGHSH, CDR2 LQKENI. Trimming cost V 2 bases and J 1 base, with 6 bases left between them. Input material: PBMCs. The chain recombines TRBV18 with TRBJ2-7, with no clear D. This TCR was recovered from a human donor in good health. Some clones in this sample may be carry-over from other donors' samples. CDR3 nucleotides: TGTGCCAGCTCACCATCACAGTCCTACGAGCAGTACTTC. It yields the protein CASSPSQSYEQYF.